This T cell receptor beta chain was obtained from a study of circulating CD8 cells and anti-PD-1 response in melanoma. Study at large: Every 2 weeks, patients got 3 mg/kg nivolumab intravenously. Anti-PD-1 was first-line therapy for about 50% of the 13 patients.

Findings and limits, study-wide: Subset repertoires were largely private at M1, with under 8% shared. Previously treated and treatment-naive patients were pooled together.

V was pared by 3 bases and J by 4 bases, with 16 bases between. There are 15 residues in the CDR3. CDR1 and CDR2 from the germline V gene are GTSNPN and SVGIG (reference sequence). The QIAseq Immune Repertoire TCR panel built the libraries from about 16 ng of total RNA. TCRdb re-derived calls from the reads in MiXCR, one entry per CDR3 protein. The top ten hold approximately 18% of the sample, which has about 620 distinct CDR3 sequences, approximately 7.8% seen once. Four subsets defined by PD-1 and/or TIGIT were sorted from live CD3+CD8+TCRalphabeta+ cells. By proportion, this clonotype is medium-sized (0.01 to 0.1%). The antigen is unknown.

The sequence was obtained from a human donor with melanoma. The V call is TRBV30, the J call TRBJ1-5; D may be TRBD1 (6 bases). Sequenced material: CD8+ T cells from PBMCs, taken at baseline or after one month of anti-PD-1 therapy (not recorded which). This CDR3 is CAWRGGTTGNQPQHF. CDR3 coding DNA: TGTGCCTGGAGAGGCGGGACAACTGGGAATCAGCCCCAGCATTTT. Full variable domain (outside the CDR3, taken from reference TRBV30 and TRBJ1-5): SQTIHQWPATLVQPVGSPLSLECTVEGTSNPNLYWYRQAAGRGLQLLFYSVGIGQISSEVPQNLSASRPQDRQFILSSKKLLLSDSGFYLCAWRGGTTGNQPQHFGDGTRLSIL.